This TCR beta chain was observed in a study of blood T cell repertoires in COVID-19. Individuals drawn from 24 US areas were roughly 18 to 89 years old. The V gene's germline CDR1 is LGHNT and CDR2 FRNRAP. The germline V and J ends were trimmed by 0 bases and 7 bases, with 7 bases remaining between them. The CDR3 runs 12 residues. Profiled with immunoSEQ multiplex PCR; TCRdb holds only in-frame clones, not every one. The sample shows 200,000 to 250,000 clones, roughly 87% of them seen only once. This receptor was identified in a man aged 25-40 years who had recovered from COVID-19. The chain employs TRBV12-5 and TRBJ2-7; unclear D gene. Sequenced material: PBMCs or T cells enriched from blood (not recorded which). The CDR3 loop reads CASGLVNGEQYF. In DNA, the CDR3 is TGTGCTAGTGGTTTGGTAAACGGTGAGCAGTACTTC.